These T cell receptor beta chains were read from a single sample in a study of graft-versus-host responses after intestinal transplantation. Their antigen targets remain unknown. Using immunoSEQ multiplex PCR, the repertoire was profiled, and TCRdb retains in-frame clones only, with some absent. The top ten clones hold roughly 0.19% of a sample with about 150,000 clones, about nine tenths of them seen once. The sequencing here drew on unstimulated CD4+ T cells sorted from spleen or lymph node cells, taken before intestinal transplant. These receptors all stem from a human donor who received an intestinal transplant. Both conserved end residues are part of each CDR3. D genes are given only for firm matches. A row's size may be missing; if present it is once, few, many or a size class.

size: -
D: -
V: TRBV7-9
J: TRBJ1-1
CDR3: CASSLVRPGGNTEAFF
DNA: TGTGCCAGCAGCTTAGTTAGACCGGGAGGGAACACTGAAGCTTTCTTT

size: -
D: TRBD2
V: TRBV5-1
J: TRBJ2-3
CDR3: CASSPARTSGTDTQYF
DNA: TGCGCCAGCAGCCCCGCCCGGACTAGCGGCACAGATACGCAGTATTTT

size: -
D: TRBD1
V: TRBV15
J: TRBJ1-1
CDR3: CATSRDTGQGVTEAFF
DNA: TGTGCCACCAGCAGAGATACAGGACAGGGGGTAACTGAAGCTTTCTTT

size: -
D: -
V: TRBV28
J: TRBJ1-5
CDR3: CASRRGQPQHF
DNA: TGTGCCAGCAGGCGTGGGCAGCCCCAGCATTTT

size: -
D: -
V: TRBV19
J: TRBJ1-3
CDR3: CASSIDLANTISGNTIYF
DNA: TGTGCCAGTAGTATAGATCTCGCGAACACCATCTCTGGAAACACCATATATTTT

size: -
D: -
V: TRBV4-1
J: TRBJ2-3
CDR3: CASSQGGSGLPTDTQYF
DNA: TGCGCCAGCAGCCAAGGAGGTTCCGGTCTACCGACAGATACGCAGTATTTT

size: few
D: -
V: TRBV15
J: TRBJ1-1
CDR3: CATSRVDSRITEAFF
DNA: TGTGCCACCAGCAGAGTAGACAGCCGGATCACTGAAGCTTTCTTT

size: -
D: TRBD1
V: TRBV19
J: TRBJ2-2
CDR3: CASSIGGPGQLNTGELFF
DNA: TGTGCCAGTAGTATAGGCGGACCGGGACAGCTGAACACCGGGGAGCTGTTTTTT

size: -
D: -
V: TRBV9
J: TRBJ1-1
CDR3: CASSVDGAGGAFF
DNA: TGTGCCAGCAGCGTAGACGGGGCCGGTGGGGCTTTCTTT

size: -
D: TRBD2
V: TRBV9
J: TRBJ2-1
CDR3: CASSAGLADYNEQFF
DNA: TGTGCCAGCAGCGCGGGACTAGCGGACTACAATGAGCAGTTCTTC

size: -
D: -
V: TRBV5-1
J: TRBJ2-1
CDR3: CASSLALAAFYNEQFF
DNA: TGCGCCAGCAGCTTGGCACTAGCAGCATTTTACAATGAGCAGTTCTTC

size: -
D: -
V: TRBV9
J: TRBJ2-1
CDR3: CASNDGEWANGNEQFF
DNA: TGTGCCAGCAATGATGGGGAATGGGCCAACGGTAATGAGCAGTTCTTC

size: -
D: -
V: TRBV7-2
J: TRBJ1-5
CDR3: CASSLVLGGDQPQHF
DNA: TGTGCCAGCAGCTTAGTATTGGGGGGGGATCAGCCCCAGCATTTT

size: -
D: -
V: TRBV6-1
J: TRBJ1-3
CDR3: CASGGHRSGNTIYF
DNA: TGTGCCAGCGGGGGACATCGCTCTGGAAACACCATATATTTT

size: -
D: -
V: TRBV10-2
J: TRBJ1-3
CDR3: CASMGGYSGNTIYF
DNA: TGCGCCAGCATGGGGGGCTACTCTGGAAACACCATATATTTT

size: -
D: TRBD2
V: TRBV30
J: TRBJ2-4
CDR3: CAWSVGLAGLAKNIQYF
DNA: TGTGCCTGGAGTGTAGGGCTAGCGGGACTAGCCAAAAACATTCAGTACTTC

size: -
D: TRBD2
V: TRBV28
J: TRBJ2-7
CDR3: CASRPSGRLWEQYF
DNA: TGTGCCAGCAGGCCTAGCGGGAGGCTCTGGGAGCAGTACTTC

size: -
D: TRBD1
V: TRBV7-8
J: TRBJ1-5
CDR3: CASSFTGARSNQPQHF
DNA: TGTGCCAGCAGCTTCACAGGGGCAAGGAGCAATCAGCCCCAGCATTTT

size: -
D: -
V: TRBV19
J: TRBJ2-3
CDR3: CASSIALRDTQYF
DNA: TGTGCCAGTAGTATAGCCCTTCGAGATACGCAGTATTTT

size: -
D: TRBD1
V: TRBV5-1
J: TRBJ2-3
CDR3: CASSETGRTDTQYF
DNA: TGCGCCAGCAGCGAGACAGGGCGGACAGATACGCAGTATTTT

size: -
D: -
V: TRBV7-8
J: TRBJ2-4
CDR3: CASSRAGAAKNIQYF
DNA: TGTGCCAGCAGCCGAGCCGGAGCAGCCAAAAACATTCAGTACTTC

size: -
D: -
V: TRBV9
J: TRBJ2-3
CDR3: CASSVASGFSTDTQYF
DNA: TGTGCCAGCAGCGTAGCCAGCGGGTTTAGCACAGATACGCAGTATTTT

size: -
D: -
V: TRBV5-1
J: TRBJ2-2
CDR3: CASRNSGNTGELFF
DNA: TGCGCCAGCAGAAATAGCGGTAACACCGGGGAGCTGTTTTTT

size: -
D: TRBD1
V: TRBV5-8
J: TRBJ1-2
CDR3: CASSRTGAIYGYTF
DNA: TGTGCCAGCAGCCGGACAGGCGCTATCTATGGCTACACCTTC

size: -
D: -
V: TRBV11-2
J: TRBJ2-1
CDR3: CASSLDYSSEQFF
DNA: TGTGCCAGCAGCTTAGACTATTCTAGTGAGCAGTTCTTC

size: -
D: -
V: TRBV7-6
J: TRBJ2-7
CDR3: CASSLTGRVNFEQYF
DNA: TGTGCCAGCAGCTTAACTGGCAGGGTTAATTTCGAGCAGTACTTC

size: -
D: TRBD2
V: TRBV19
J: TRBJ2-1
CDR3: CASRDLAGRVNEQFF
DNA: TGTGCCAGTCGGGACCTAGCCGGGAGGGTCAATGAGCAGTTCTTC

size: -
D: TRBD1
V: TRBV11-3
J: TRBJ2-1
CDR3: CASSLGGIQGINNEQFF
DNA: TGTGCCAGCAGCTTAGGGGGGATACAGGGGATCAACAATGAGCAGTTCTTC

size: -
D: -
V: TRBV11-2
J: TRBJ2-5
CDR3: CASSLGAAGETQYF
DNA: TGTGCCAGCAGCTTAGGGGCCGCGGGGGAGACCCAGTACTTC

size: -
D: TRBD2
V: TRBV6-6
J: TRBJ2-7
CDR3: CASSGVAGVYYEQYF
DNA: TGTGCCAGCAGTGGTGTGGCGGGAGTGTATTACGAGCAGTACTTC

size: -
D: -
V: TRBV19
J: TRBJ1-5
CDR3: CASSIGHVGNQPQHF
DNA: TGTGCCAGTAGTATAGGGCACGTGGGCAATCAGCCCCAGCATTTT

size: -
D: -
V: TRBV5-1
J: TRBJ2-7
CDR3: CASSLAGQLPYEQYF
DNA: TGCGCCAGCAGCTTGGCCGGACAGCTCCCCTACGAGCAGTACTTC

size: -
D: -
V: TRBV5-1
J: TRBJ2-7
CDR3: CASSLERAYEQYF
DNA: TGCGCCAGCAGCTTGGAACGGGCCTACGAGCAGTACTTC

size: -
D: TRBD2
V: TRBV28
J: TRBJ2-1
CDR3: CASSRPSGRHNEQFF
DNA: TGTGCCAGCAGTAGGCCTAGCGGGAGGCACAATGAGCAGTTCTTC

size: -
D: TRBD2
V: TRBV13
J: TRBJ2-1
CDR3: CASSLENLLAGGENEQFF
DNA: TGTGCCAGCAGCTTAGAGAACCTACTAGCGGGAGGCGAGAATGAGCAGTTCTTC

size: -
D: -
V: TRBV29-1
J: TRBJ1-6
CDR3: CSVKQGGNSPLHF
DNA: TGCAGCGTGAAACAGGGCGGGAATTCACCCCTCCACTTT

size: -
D: TRBD2
V: TRBV28
J: TRBJ2-7
CDR3: CTSRSSSGSWYEQYF
DNA: TGTACCAGCCGTTCATCTAGCGGGAGTTGGTACGAGCAGTACTTC

size: -
D: TRBD1
V: TRBV10-1
J: TRBJ2-7
CDR3: CASHRQGVHEQYF
DNA: TGCGCCAGCCACCGACAGGGAGTCCACGAGCAGTACTTC

size: -
D: TRBD2
V: TRBV27
J: TRBJ2-7
CDR3: CASRLAGGIWEQYF
DNA: TGTGCCAGCAGATTAGCGGGAGGAATATGGGAGCAGTACTTC

size: -
D: -
V: TRBV5-1
J: TRBJ2-3
CDR3: CASSLGGDTDTQYF
DNA: TGCGCCAGCAGCTTGGGCGGGGACACAGATACGCAGTATTTT

size: -
D: -
V: TRBV30
J: TRBJ1-6
CDR3: CAWSRVDGSPLHF
DNA: TGTGCCTGGAGCCGGGTAGACGGTTCACCCCTCCACTTT

size: -
D: -
V: TRBV6-5
J: TRBJ2-7
CDR3: CARFTASYEQYF
DNA: TGTGCCAGATTTACGGCTTCCTACGAGCAGTACTTC

size: -
D: -
V: TRBV28
J: TRBJ1-1
CDR3: CASSRDRSEAFF
DNA: TGTGCCAGCAGCCGTGACCGAAGTGAAGCTTTCTTT

size: -
D: TRBD1
V: TRBV19
J: TRBJ2-7
CDR3: CASSPPWTGASYEQYF
DNA: TGTGCCAGTAGTCCACCTTGGACAGGGGCTTCCTACGAGCAGTACTTC

size: -
D: -
V: TRBV25-1
J: TRBJ1-4
CDR3: CASSEFKGERAEKLFF
DNA: TGTGCCAGCAGTGAATTTAAGGGTGAACGTGCGGAAAAACTGTTTTTT

size: -
D: -
V: TRBV30
J: TRBJ2-1
CDR3: CAWSAGLGGWFF
DNA: TGTGCCTGGAGTGCGGGTTTGGGAGGATGGTTCTTC

size: -
D: -
V: TRBV29-1
J: TRBJ1-2
CDR3: CSVDIGRGSGYTF
DNA: TGCAGCGTTGACATCGGCCGGGGGTCTGGCTACACCTTC

size: -
D: TRBD2
V: TRBV7-6
J: TRBJ2-1
CDR3: CASRSSGSSYNEQFF
DNA: TGTGCCAGCAGATCTAGCGGGAGCTCCTACAATGAGCAGTTCTTC

size: -
D: -
V: TRBV21-1
J: TRBJ1-5
CDR3: CASSKALSCTVNQPQHF
DNA: TGTGCCAGCAGCAAAGCGCTTTCGTGTACAGTTAATCAGCCCCAGCATTTT

size: -
D: -
V: TRBV2
J: TRBJ2-5
CDR3: CASRKGLAQETQYF
DNA: TGTGCCAGCAGGAAAGGACTCGCCCAAGAGACCCAGTACTTC

size: -
D: -
V: TRBV6-5
J: TRBJ1-5
CDR3: CASSYQNHQPQHF
DNA: TGTGCCAGCAGTTATCAGAACCATCAGCCCCAGCATTTT

size: -
D: -
V: TRBV7-6
J: TRBJ1-4
CDR3: CASSLSGTTNEKLFF
DNA: TGTGCCAGCAGCTTGTCGGGTACCACTAATGAAAAACTGTTTTTT

size: -
D: -
V: TRBV7-2
J: TRBJ2-5
CDR3: CASSLARGGETQYF
DNA: TGTGCCAGCAGCTTAGCCAGGGGAGGGGAGACCCAGTACTTC